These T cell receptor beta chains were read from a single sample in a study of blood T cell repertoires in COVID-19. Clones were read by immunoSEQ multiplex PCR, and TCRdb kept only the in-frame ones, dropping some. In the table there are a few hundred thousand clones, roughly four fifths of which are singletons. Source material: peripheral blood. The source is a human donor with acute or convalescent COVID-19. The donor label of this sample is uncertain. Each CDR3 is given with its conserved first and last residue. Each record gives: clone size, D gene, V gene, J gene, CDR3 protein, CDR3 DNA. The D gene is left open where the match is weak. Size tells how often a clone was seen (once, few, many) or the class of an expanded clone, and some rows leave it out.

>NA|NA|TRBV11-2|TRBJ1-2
CASSRAELIGGYTF
TGTGCCAGCAGCCGAGCGGAGCTGATAGGTGGCTACACCTTC
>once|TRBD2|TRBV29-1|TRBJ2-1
CSVRGGDYYEQFF
TGCAGCGTTCGGGGGGGCGATTACTATGAGCAGTTCTTC
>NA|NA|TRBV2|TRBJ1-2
CASSEGRGYYGYTF
TGTGCCAGCAGTGAGGGCAGGGGATACTATGGCTACACCTTC
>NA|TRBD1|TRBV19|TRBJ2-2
CASSGPGQVEAGELFF
TGTGCCAGTAGTGGGCCGGGACAGGTGGAAGCCGGGGAGCTGTTTTTT
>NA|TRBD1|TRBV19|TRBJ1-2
CASSTWTGNYGYTF
TGTGCCAGTAGTACTTGGACAGGGAACTATGGCTACACCTTC
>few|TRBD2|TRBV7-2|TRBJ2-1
CASSLASSGGHNEQFF
TGTGCCAGCAGCTTAGCTTCTAGCGGGGGGCACAATGAGCAGTTCTTC
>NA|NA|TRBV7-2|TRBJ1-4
CASSSSLWATNEKLFF
TGTGCCAGCAGCTCATCCCTCTGGGCGACGAATGAAAAACTGTTTTTT
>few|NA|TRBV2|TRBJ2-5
CASSRVSETQYF
TGTGCCAGCAGCAGGGTGAGCGAGACCCAGTACTTC
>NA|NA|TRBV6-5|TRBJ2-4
CAGEGGRAKNIQYF
TGTGCCGGGGAGGGGGGGCGCGCCAAAAACATTCAGTACTTC
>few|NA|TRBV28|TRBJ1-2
CASSPGVHGYTF
TGTGCCAGCAGCCCAGGGGTTCATGGCTACACCTTC
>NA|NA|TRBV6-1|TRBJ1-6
CASSELGGNFSPLHF
TGTGCCAGCAGTGAACTCGGGGGTAATTTTTCACCCCTCCACTTT
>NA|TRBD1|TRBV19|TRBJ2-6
CASSTWDRVRSGANVLTF
TGTGCCAGTAGTACCTGGGACAGGGTACGCTCTGGGGCCAACGTCCTGACTTTC
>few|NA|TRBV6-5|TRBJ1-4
CASSRVRNEKLFF
TGTGCCAGCAGCCGGGTTCGTAATGAAAAACTGTTTTTT
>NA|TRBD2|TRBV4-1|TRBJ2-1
CASSQVRLAGGPSSYNEQFF
TGCGCCAGCAGCCAAGTTAGACTAGCGGGGGGCCCGAGCTCCTACAATGAGCAGTTCTTC
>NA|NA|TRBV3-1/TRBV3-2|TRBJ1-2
CASSHSQRDGYTF
TGTGCCAGCAGCCATTCACAGAGAGATGGCTACACCTTC
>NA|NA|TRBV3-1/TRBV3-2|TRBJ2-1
CASSQESAGRGAIF
TGTGCCAGCAGCCAGGAGTCGGCGGGACGTGGTGCGATCTTC
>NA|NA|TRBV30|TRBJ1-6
CAWSGQGNSPLHF
TGTGCCTGGAGTGGGCAGGGGAATTCACCCCTCCACTTT
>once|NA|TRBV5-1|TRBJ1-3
CASSFQGTTGAGNTIYF
TGCGCCAGCAGCTTCCAAGGAACTACAGGCGCTGGAAACACCATATATTTT
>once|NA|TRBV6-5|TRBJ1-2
CASSREGYGYTF
TGTGCCAGCAGTCGGGAAGGTTATGGCTACACCTTC
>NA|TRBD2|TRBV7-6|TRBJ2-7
CASSGSDLKRGGSYEQYF
TGTGCCAGCTCGGGCTCGGACCTCAAAAGGGGAGGGTCCTACGAGCAGTACTTC
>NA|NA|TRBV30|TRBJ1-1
CAWSVQDTEAFF
TGTGCCTGGAGTGTACAAGACACTGAAGCTTTCTTT
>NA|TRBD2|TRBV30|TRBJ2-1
CAWSTQVAGGRNEQFF
TGTGCCTGGAGTACCCAGGTAGCGGGGGGCCGCAATGAGCAGTTCTTC
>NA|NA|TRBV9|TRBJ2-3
CASSAGLLSTDTQYF
TGTGCCAGCAGCGCGGGACTTCTTAGCACAGATACGCAGTATTTT
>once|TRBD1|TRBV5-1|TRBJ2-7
CASSLVSGTGSYEQYF
TGCGCCAGCAGCTTGGTCTCCGGGACAGGGAGTTACGAGCAGTACTTC
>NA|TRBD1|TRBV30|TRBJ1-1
CAWRGGDRGVNTEAFF
TGTGCCTGGAGAGGAGGGGACAGGGGAGTTAACACTGAAGCTTTCTTT
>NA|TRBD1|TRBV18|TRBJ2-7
CASSPDSGAGGFREQYF
TGTGCCAGCTCACCGGATAGTGGGGCAGGGGGCTTCCGCGAGCAGTACTTC
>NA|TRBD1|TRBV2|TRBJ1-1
CASTRTGTNTEAFF
TGTGCCAGCACCAGGACAGGGACAAACACTGAAGCTTTCTTT
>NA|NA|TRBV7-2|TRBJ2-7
CASSLEGGAPYEQYF
TGTGCCAGCAGCTTAGAAGGCGGGGCCCCCTACGAGCAGTACTTC
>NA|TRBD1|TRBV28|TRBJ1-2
CASSKGQGAKGWYGYTF
TGTGCCAGCAGCAAGGGACAGGGGGCAAAAGGATGGTATGGCTACACCTTC
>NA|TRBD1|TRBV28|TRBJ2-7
CASRTTGLFEQYF
TGTGCCAGCAGAACGACAGGGTTGTTTGAGCAGTACTTC
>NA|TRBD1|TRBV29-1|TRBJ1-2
CSVATGRGYTF
TGCAGCGTTGCGACAGGGCGCGGCTACACCTTC
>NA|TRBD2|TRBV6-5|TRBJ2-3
CASRENLAGGSQYF
TGTGCCAGCAGGGAGAATCTAGCGGGGGGCTCGCAGTATTTT
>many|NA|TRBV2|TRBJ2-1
CASMAPAWNEQFF
TGTGCCAGCATGGCTCCTGCCTGGAATGAGCAGTTCTTC
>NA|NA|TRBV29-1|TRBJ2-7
CSVESQLDYEQYF
TGCAGCGTTGAGTCCCAACTCGACTACGAGCAGTACTTC
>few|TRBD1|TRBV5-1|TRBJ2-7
CASSLNRGYEQYF
TGCGCCAGCAGCTTAAACAGGGGTTACGAGCAGTACTTC
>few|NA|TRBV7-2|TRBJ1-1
CASSLRTRGTEAFF
TGTGCCAGCAGCTTACGAACCCGAGGAACTGAAGCTTTCTTT
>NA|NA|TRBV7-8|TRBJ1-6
CASSLALGVYNSPLHF
TGTGCCAGCAGCTTAGCCCTCGGGGTGTATAATTCACCCCTCCACTTT
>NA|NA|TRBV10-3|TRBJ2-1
CAISELTGRPFF
TGTGCCATCAGTGAGTTGACAGGGAGGCCGTTCTTC
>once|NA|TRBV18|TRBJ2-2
CASSPTQNTGELFF
TGTGCCAGCTCACCGACTCAGAACACCGGGGAGCTGTTTTTT
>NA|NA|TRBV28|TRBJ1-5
CASRGSKQPQHF
TGTGCCAGCAGGGGGAGCAAGCAGCCCCAGCATTTT
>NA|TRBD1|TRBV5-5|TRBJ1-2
CASSLGQGANYGYTF
TGTGCCAGCAGCTTGGGACAGGGGGCAAACTATGGCTACACCTTC
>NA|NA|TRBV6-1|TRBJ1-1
CASSDRGNTEAFF
TGTGCCAGCAGTGACAGGGGGAACACTGAAGCTTTCTTT
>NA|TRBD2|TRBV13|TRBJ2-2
CASSLGPSGIDGELFF
TGTGCCAGCAGCTTAGGTCCTAGCGGGATTGACGGGGAGCTGTTTTTT
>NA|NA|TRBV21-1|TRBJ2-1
CASSISRRSALACDNEQFF
TGTGCCAGCAGCATAAGCAGAAGGTCGGCGCTAGCGTGCGACAATGAGCAGTTCTTC
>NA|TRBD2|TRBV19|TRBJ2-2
CASSIYLAGGTGELFF
TGTGCCAGTAGTATCTACTTAGCGGGAGGCACCGGGGAGCTGTTTTTT
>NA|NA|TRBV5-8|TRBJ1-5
CASSVRQLYSNQPQHF
TGTGCCAGCAGCGTCCGACAGCTTTATAGCAATCAGCCCCAGCATTTT
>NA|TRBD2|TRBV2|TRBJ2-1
CASSVVGTRLDEQFF
TGTGCCAGCAGTGTTGTCGGGACTAGGTTGGATGAGCAGTTCTTC
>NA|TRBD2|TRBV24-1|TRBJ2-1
CATSSSGGVSEQFF
TGTGCCACCAGTTCTAGCGGGGGGGTATCCGAGCAGTTCTTC
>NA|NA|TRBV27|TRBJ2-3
CASSRTEYTDTQYF
TGTGCCAGCAGTCGGACAGAATACACAGATACGCAGTATTTT